This T cell receptor (beta chain) is from a study of T cell repertoires in cytomegalovirus infection. Study-wide context: In public TCR beta signatures, there were indications of both CMV infection and matching HLA type.

TCRdb ran MiXCR on the reads and lists one entry per CDR3 protein. The data show just under 550,000 distinct CDR3 sequences, roughly 29% seen once. This clonotype was seen a few times. Its antigen is currently unknown. Study-wide points: HLA-C-restricted CMV-specific TCR beta clonotypes were dominant in the ex vivo response. There were carriers of CMV plus the relevant HLA, and cumulative public TCR beta family frequency identified them.

This CDR3 has 14 residues. Germline assignment: CDR1 SGHTA and CDR2 FQGNSA. Trimming stripped 3 bases from V and 5 bases from J, with 13 bases between. Specimen: PBMCs. This clonotype originated in a human donor in good health (CMV status not recorded). Some clones in this sample may be carry-over from other donors' samples. The chain uses TRBV7-2 and TRBJ2-5; D might be TRBD2 (6 bases). CDR3 sequence reads: CASSFGTDRETQYF. DNA of the CDR3: TGTGCCAGCAGCTTCGGGACTGATAGGGAGACCCAGTACTTC.